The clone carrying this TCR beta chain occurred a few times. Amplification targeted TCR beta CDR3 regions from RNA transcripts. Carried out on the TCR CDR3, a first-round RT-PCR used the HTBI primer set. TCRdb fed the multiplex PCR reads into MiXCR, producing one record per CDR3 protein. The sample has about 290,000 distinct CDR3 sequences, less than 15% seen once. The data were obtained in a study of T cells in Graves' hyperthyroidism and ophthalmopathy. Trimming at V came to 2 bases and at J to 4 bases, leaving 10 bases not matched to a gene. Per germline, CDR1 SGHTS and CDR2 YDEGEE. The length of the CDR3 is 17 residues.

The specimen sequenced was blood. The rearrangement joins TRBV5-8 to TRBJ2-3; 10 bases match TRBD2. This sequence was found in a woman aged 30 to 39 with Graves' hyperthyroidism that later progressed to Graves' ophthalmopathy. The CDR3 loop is CASSLVQTSGDSDTQYF. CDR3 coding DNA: TGTGCCAGCAGCTTAGTTCAAACTAGCGGGGATTCAGATACGCAGTATTTT.